The 12 T cell receptor beta chains reported below all come from one sample, sequenced in a study of cytomegalovirus exposure and HLA in healthy donors. Sequenced by immunoSEQ multiplex PCR; TCRdb stores in-frame clones only, minus some. The repertoire consists of around 200,000 clones, with 65% to 85% occurring once and the leading ten covering 2.5% to 3.5%. The material sequenced was PBMCs. These TCRs come from a woman in her late teens or twenties in good health and CMV-seropositive.

The J gene is TRBJ2-3, the V gene TRBV5-4, with 10 bases identical to TRBD2. From germline, CDR1 is SGHNT and CDR2 YYREEE (reference sequence). V shed 2 bases and J 3 bases; nucleotides not matched to a gene: 6. The CDR3 has 16 residues. The DNA of the CDR3 is TGTGCCAGCAGCTTAGCGGGGGGGCGGGGAACAGATACGCAGTATTTT. It specifies CASSLAGGRGTDTQYF.

The rearrangement joins TRBV6-1 to TRBJ2-3, with TRBD2 matching 9 bases. V shed 8 bases and J 3 bases; nucleotides not matched to a gene: 6. The CDR3 spans 14 residues. Germline assignment: CDR1 MNHNS and CDR2 SASEGT. In DNA form, the CDR3 reads TGTGCCAGCTGGCGGGGGGGCATGACAGATACGCAGTATTTT. This codes for CASWRGGMTDTQYF.

This clone was detected once. The gene calls are TRBV7-2 and TRBJ2-7; 7 bases align to TRBD1. CDR1 is SGHTA and CDR2 is FQGNSA in the germline V gene. V lost 5 bases and J lost 0; bases outside the gene matches: 13. This CDR3 is built from 17 residues. CDR3 loop: CASSLGTALHSSYEQYF. The CDR3 DNA is TGTGCCAGCAGCCTTGGGACAGCATTACACAGCTCCTACGAGCAGTACTTC.

The CDR3 loop is CASGLTGVGETQYF. DNA of the CDR3: TGCGCCAGCGGCCTCACAGGGGTGGGGGAGACCCAGTACTTC. This chain joins TRBV5-1 and TRBJ2-5, with 7 nucleotides matching TRBD1. The J segment lost 5 bases and the V segment lost 7 bases, leaving 11 bases of the junction unmatched. This CDR3 region has 14 residues. Germline V CDR1 and CDR2: SGHRS, YFSETQ.

The chain carries TRBV4-2 and TRBJ1-5; perhaps TRBD1 as D (5 bases). The CDR3 extends over 17 amino acids. Trimming took off 0 bases at V and 0 bases at J, with 12 bases between the two ends. Germline values: CDR1 LGHNA, CDR2 YNFKEQ. The CDR3 is CASSQDGQGYSNQPQHF. CDR3 DNA sequence: TGTGCCAGCAGCCAAGATGGGCAGGGCTATAGCAATCAGCCCCAGCATTTT.

The chain has TRBV5-1 and TRBJ1-1; D remains unclear. Germline V gene sequence: CDR1 SGHRS, CDR2 YFSETQ. Trimming took 0 bases from V and 7 from J, leaving 10 bases between them. The CDR3 extends over 13 amino acids. In DNA, the CDR3 is TGCGCCAGCAGCTTGGGCCAGACAAGTGAAGCTTTCTTT. Translating gives CASSLGQTSEAFF.

This rearrangement joins TRBV25-1 to TRBJ2-1, with 9 bases fitting TRBD1. This CDR3 is built from 16 residues. Germline values: CDR1 MGHDK, CDR2 SYGVNS. Germline trimming cut 4 bases from V and 4 bases from J; bases unmatched to any gene: 8. The CDR3 coding sequence is TGTGCCAGCAGTGCGGAACAGGGGGCGATGTACAATGAGCAGTTCTTC. This encodes CASSAEQGAMYNEQFF.

CDR3 sequence (DNA): TGTGCCAGCAGCCCGACAGGGGGTGGCAATCAGCCCCAGCATTTT. Amino acid sequence: CASSPTGGGNQPQHF. This chain links TRBV7-9 with TRBJ1-5; TRBD1 agrees at 9 bases. The CDR3 sequence is 15 residues long. The trim removed 5 bases at V and 2 bases at J, leaving 4 bases unmatched. The germline CDR1 and CDR2 sequences are SEHNR and FQNEAQ (reference sequence).

In its sample, this clone was seen once. This chain joins TRBV2 and TRBJ2-5; weak D call: TRBD2 (5 bases). Germline V gene data show CDR1 as SNHLY and CDR2 as FYNNEI. The CDR3 length is 11 residues. The V end lost 8 bases, the J end lost 3 bases, and 7 bases lay between the germline ends. The CDR3 DNA is TGTGCCAGCCGGGGAAAAGAGACCCAGTACTTC. It is translated as CASRGKETQYF.

The sample holds one count of this clone. This rearrangement joins TRBV5-1 to TRBJ2-7; tentative D call: TRBD2 (7 bases). The germline V gene encodes CDR1 SGHRS and CDR2 YFSETQ. The CDR3 has 15 amino acids. Trimming took 4 bases from V and 9 from J, leaving 23 bases between them. In nucleotides, the CDR3 is TGCGCCAGCAGCCCCGGGGGGCTCTCCCTCTTGTTGCAGTACTTC. Its translation: CASSPGGLSLLLQYF.

This sequence joins TRBV5-1 and TRBJ1-4, with D perhaps TRBD1 (5 bases). The CDR3 contains 15 residues. Per the germline V gene, CDR1 is SGHRS and CDR2 is YFSETQ. V was cut by 2 bases and J by 7 bases, with 15 bases left in between. The CDR3 DNA is TGCGCCAGCAGCTTACTTGGGGCGCAGAGTGAAAAACTGTTTTTT. As protein: CASSLLGAQSEKLFF.

This clone was seen once. J is TRBJ2-3 and V is TRBV27; possible D gene TRBD2, 7 bases. Germline assignment: CDR1 MNHEY and CDR2 SMNVEV (reference sequence). The CDR3 is made up of 16 amino acids. The V end lost 6 bases, the J end lost 3 bases, and 19 bases lay between the germline ends. The CDR3 here is CASRRTGWGGTDTQYF. The CDR3 DNA reads as TGTGCCAGCAGGCGAACAGGGTGGGGAGGGACAGATACGCAGTATTTT.